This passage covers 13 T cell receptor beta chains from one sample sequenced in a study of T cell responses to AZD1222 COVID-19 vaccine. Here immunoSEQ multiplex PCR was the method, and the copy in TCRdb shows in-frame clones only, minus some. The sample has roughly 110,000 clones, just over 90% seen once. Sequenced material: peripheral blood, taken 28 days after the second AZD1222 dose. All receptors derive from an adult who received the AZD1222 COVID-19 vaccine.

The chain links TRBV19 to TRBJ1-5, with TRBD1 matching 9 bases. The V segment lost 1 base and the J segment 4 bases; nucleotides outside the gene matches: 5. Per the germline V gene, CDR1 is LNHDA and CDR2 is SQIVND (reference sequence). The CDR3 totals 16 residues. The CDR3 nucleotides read TGTGCCAGTAGTATAGCGGACAGGGGTTATAATCAGCCCCAGCATTTT. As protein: CASSIADRGYNQPQHF. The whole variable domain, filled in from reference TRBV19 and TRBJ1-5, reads DGGITQSPKYLFRKEGQNVTLSCEQNLNHDAMYWYRQDPGQGLRLIYYSQIVNDFQKGDIAEGYSVSREKKESFPLTVTSAQKNPTAFYLCASSIADRGYNQPQHFGDGTRLSIL.

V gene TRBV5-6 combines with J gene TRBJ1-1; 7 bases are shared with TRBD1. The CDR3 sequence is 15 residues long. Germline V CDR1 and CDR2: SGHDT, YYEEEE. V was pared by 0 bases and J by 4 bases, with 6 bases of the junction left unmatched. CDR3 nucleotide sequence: TGTGCCAGCAGCTTGGCCGACAGGGCCTTCACTGAAGCTTTCTTT. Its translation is CASSLADRAFTEAFF.

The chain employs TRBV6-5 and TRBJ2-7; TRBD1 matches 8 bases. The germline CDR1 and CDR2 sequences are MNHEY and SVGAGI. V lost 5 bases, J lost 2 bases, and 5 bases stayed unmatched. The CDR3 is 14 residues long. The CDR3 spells CASSSYRGAYEQYF. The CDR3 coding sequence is TGTGCCAGCAGTAGCTACAGGGGGGCCTACGAGCAGTACTTC.

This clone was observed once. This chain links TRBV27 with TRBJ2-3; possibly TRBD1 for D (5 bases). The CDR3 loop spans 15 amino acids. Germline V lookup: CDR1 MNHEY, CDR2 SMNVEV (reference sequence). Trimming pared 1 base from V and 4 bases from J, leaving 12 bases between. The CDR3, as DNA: TGTGCCAGCAGTTTATGGGGCAGGGAATCAGATACGCAGTATTTT. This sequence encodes CASSLWGRESDTQYF.

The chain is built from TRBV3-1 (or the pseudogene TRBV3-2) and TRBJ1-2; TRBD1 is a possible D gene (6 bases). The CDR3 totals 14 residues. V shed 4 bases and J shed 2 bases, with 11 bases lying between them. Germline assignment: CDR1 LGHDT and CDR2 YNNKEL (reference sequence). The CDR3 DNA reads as TGTGCCAGCAGCCGGGAAGGGGGGAACTATGGCTACACCTTC. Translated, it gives CASSREGGNYGYTF.

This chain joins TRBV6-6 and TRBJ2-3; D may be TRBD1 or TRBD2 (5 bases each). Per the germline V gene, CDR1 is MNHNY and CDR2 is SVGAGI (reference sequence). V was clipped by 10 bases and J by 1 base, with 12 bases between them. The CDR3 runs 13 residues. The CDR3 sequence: CATLRGGTDTQYF. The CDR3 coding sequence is TGTGCCACCCTCCGAGGGGGCACAGATACGCAGTATTTT.

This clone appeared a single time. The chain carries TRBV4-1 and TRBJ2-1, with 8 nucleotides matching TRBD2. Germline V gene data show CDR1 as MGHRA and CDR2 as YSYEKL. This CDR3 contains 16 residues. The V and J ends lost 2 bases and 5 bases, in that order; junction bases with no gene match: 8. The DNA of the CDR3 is TGCGCCAGCAGCCAACAAATAGCGGGACTAAACAATGAGCAGTTCTTC. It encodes CASSQQIAGLNNEQFF.

This chain's CDR3 is CASSLEPHRGFGSNQPQHF. The CDR3 DNA reads TGCGCCAGCAGCTTGGAACCCCACAGGGGGTTCGGTAGCAATCAGCCCCAGCATTTT. This chain links TRBV5-1 with TRBJ1-5, with 8 bases lining up with TRBD1. The CDR3 length is 19 residues. Germline CDR1 is SGHRS and CDR2 is YFSETQ. The V segment lost 0 bases and the J segment 0 bases; nucleotides outside the gene matches: 11.

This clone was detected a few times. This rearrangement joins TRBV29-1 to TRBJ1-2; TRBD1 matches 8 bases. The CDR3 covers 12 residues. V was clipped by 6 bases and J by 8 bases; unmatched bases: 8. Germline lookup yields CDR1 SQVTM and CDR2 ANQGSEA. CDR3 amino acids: CSVGQGIRGYTF. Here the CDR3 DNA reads TGCAGCGTCGGACAGGGAATCAGGGGCTACACCTTC.

The CDR3 DNA follows: TGCGCCAGCAGCTTGGGTGGGGGGGCGAGTGAAAAACTGTTTTTT. This translates into CASSLGGGASEKLFF. This chain joins TRBV5-1 and TRBJ1-4; D perhaps matches TRBD1 (6 bases). The CDR3 is 15 amino acids. V was pared by 0 bases and J by 7 bases, with 13 bases between. CDR1 and CDR2 from the germline V gene are SGHRS and YFSETQ.

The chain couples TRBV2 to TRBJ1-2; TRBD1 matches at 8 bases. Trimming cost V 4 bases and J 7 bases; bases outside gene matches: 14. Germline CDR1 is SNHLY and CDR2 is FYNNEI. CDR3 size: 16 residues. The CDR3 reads CASSARQGPLSGGYTF. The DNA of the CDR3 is TGTGCCAGCAGTGCCAGACAGGGGCCGCTATCTGGTGGCTACACCTTC.

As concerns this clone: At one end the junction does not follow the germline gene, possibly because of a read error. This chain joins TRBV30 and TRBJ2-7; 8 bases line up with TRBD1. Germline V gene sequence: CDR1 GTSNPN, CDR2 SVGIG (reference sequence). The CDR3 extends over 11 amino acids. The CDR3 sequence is CAWSVRGRGHF. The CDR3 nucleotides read TGTGCCTGGAGTGTACGGGGCAGGGGGCACTTC. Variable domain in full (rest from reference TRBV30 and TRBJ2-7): SQTIHQWPATLVQPVGSPLSLECTVEGTSNPNLYWYRQAAGRGLQLLFYSVGIGQISSEVPQNLSASRPQDRQFILSSKKLLLSDSGFYLCAWSVRGRGHFGPGTRLTVT.

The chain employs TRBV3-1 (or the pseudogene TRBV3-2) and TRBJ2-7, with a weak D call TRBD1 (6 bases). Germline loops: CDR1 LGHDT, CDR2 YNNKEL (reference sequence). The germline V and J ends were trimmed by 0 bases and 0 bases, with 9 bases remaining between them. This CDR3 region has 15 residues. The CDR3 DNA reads TGTGCCAGCAGCCAAGAGGGGGACAACTCCTACGAGCAGTACTTC. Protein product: CASSQEGDNSYEQYF.